This passage covers 22 T cell receptor beta chains from one sample sequenced in a study of T cell responses to AZD1222 COVID-19 vaccine. TCRdb keeps only in-frame clones here, not all; method: immunoSEQ multiplex PCR. The sample carries 95,000 to 150,000 clones, about 87% recorded once. The sequencing here drew on peripheral blood, taken on day 0 of AZD1222 vaccination. The receptor set was obtained from an adult in good health.

The chain combines TRBV12-3 or TRBV12-4 with TRBJ2-1; D unclear. The V end was cut by 3 bases, the J end by 8 bases, with 5 bases between. This CDR3 comprises 11 residues. The CDR3 DNA sequence: TGTGCCAGCAGTTTCACCCATGAGCAGTTCTTC. This codes for CASSFTHEQFF.

CDR3 in amino acids: CATLCPRDRDIDANTGELFF. The DNA of the CDR3 is TGTGCCACCTTATGTCCCCGGGACAGAGACATAGACGCGAACACCGGGGAGCTGTTTTTT. The J gene is TRBJ2-2, the V gene TRBV15; 7 bases match TRBD1. V dropped 8 bases and J dropped 0; count of bases not matched to a gene: 21. This CDR3 is 20 amino acids long. The V gene's germline CDR1 is LNHNV and CDR2 YYDKDF (reference sequence). The full variable domain, in which reference TRBV15 and TRBJ2-2 provide the parts outside the CDR3, is DAMVIQNPRYQVTQFGKPVTLSCSQTLNHNVMYWYQQKSSQAPKLLFHYYDKDFNNEADTPDNFQSRRPNTSFCFLDIRSPGLGDTAMYLCATLCPRDRDIDANTGELFFGEGSRLTVL.

J is TRBJ2-7 and V is TRBV6-5; a possible D gene is TRBD2 (5 bases). The V and J ends lost 3 bases and 4 bases respectively, with 16 bases between them. In germline, CDR1 is MNHEY, CDR2 SVGAGI. This CDR3 has 15 residues. CDR3 DNA: TGTGCCAGCAGTTATAGCCAGGCGGGTTTTTACGAGCAGTACTTC. Amino acids: CASSYSQAGFYEQYF.

The chain joins TRBV5-4 to TRBJ2-3; 9 positions agree with TRBD2. From germline, CDR1 is SGHNT and CDR2 YYREEE (reference sequence). This CDR3 has 14 amino acids. Germline trimming cut 2 bases from V and 3 bases from J; bases unmatched to any gene: 1. CDR3 sequence: CASSFSGSTDTQYF. In DNA, the CDR3 is TGTGCCAGCAGCTTTAGCGGGAGTACAGATACGCAGTATTTT.

The rearrangement joins TRBV4-1 to TRBJ1-6; D perhaps matches TRBD1 (5 bases). CDR3 length: 15 residues. Germline CDR1 MGHRA, CDR2 YSYEKL. Trimming took off 1 base at V and 9 bases at J, with 13 bases between the two ends. This CDR3 is CASSQGTPSRSPLHF. The DNA of the CDR3 is TGCGCCAGCAGCCAAGGGACACCCAGCCGTTCACCCCTCCACTTT.

The chain joins TRBV14 to TRBJ2-7; 7 positions match TRBD1. The V gene end was trimmed by 0 bases and the J gene end by 2 bases; junction bases not matched to a gene: 7. This CDR3 is built from 16 residues. CDR1 and CDR2 (germline): SGHDN, FVKESK. The CDR3 here is CASSQDTGALTYEQYF. In DNA, the CDR3 is TGTGCCAGCAGCCAAGATACAGGGGCCCTTACCTACGAGCAGTACTTC.

The chain joins TRBV4-3 to TRBJ1-1; D unresolved. V shed 0 bases and J shed 3 bases, with 17 bases lying between them. Germline-derived CDR1 and CDR2 are LGHNA and YSLEER. The CDR3 has 17 residues. The CDR3 loop reads CASSQDLVGLHHTEAFF. The CDR3 nucleotides read TGCGCCAGCAGCCAAGATCTTGTCGGTTTACATCACACTGAAGCTTTCTTT.

The V gene is TRBV30, the J gene TRBJ2-7; 9 nucleotides line up with TRBD2. The CDR3 runs to 16 residues. Germline loops: CDR1 GTSNPN, CDR2 SVGIG (reference sequence). The V segment lost 5 bases and the J segment 5 bases; nucleotides outside the gene matches: 16. Here the CDR3 DNA reads TGTGCCTGGGTTCCCGGGCCTAGCGGGATTCCCCACGAGCAGTACTTC. Translating it yields CAWVPGPSGIPHEQYF. The full variable domain, in which reference TRBV30 and TRBJ2-7 provide the parts outside the CDR3, is SQTIHQWPATLVQPVGSPLSLECTVEGTSNPNLYWYRQAAGRGLQLLFYSVGIGQISSEVPQNLSASRPQDRQFILSSKKLLLSDSGFYLCAWVPGPSGIPHEQYFGPGTRLTVT.

This clone was picked up one time. The chain recombines TRBV12-5 with TRBJ2-2, with 8 bases matching TRBD1. CDR1 LGHNT and CDR2 FRNRAP come from the germline V gene. The CDR3 covers 18 residues. Trimming at V came to 6 bases and at J to 1 base, leaving 13 bases not matched to a gene. CDR3: CASGSTRPGTGNTGELFF. In nucleotides, the CDR3 is TGTGCTAGTGGGAGCACCCGACCCGGGACAGGGAACACCGGGGAGCTGTTTTTT.

The rearrangement links TRBV7-8 to TRBJ1-6, with D hard to call. The CDR3 length is 16 residues. Trimming removed 5 bases at V and 6 bases at J, with 17 bases between. The germline gives CDR1 SGHVS, CDR2 FQNEAQ. The DNA for the CDR3 is TGTGCCAGCAGCAAAGGGCCATCAAGTCGTAATTCACCCCTCCACTTT. This codes for CASSKGPSSRNSPLHF.

This clone was seen a handful of times. This rearrangement joins TRBV6-1 to TRBJ1-1, with 11 bases matching TRBD1. The germline gives CDR1 MNHNS, CDR2 SASEGT. V shed 2 bases, J shed 4 bases, and the junction held 6 bases outside the gene matches. The CDR3 contains 16 residues. The DNA of the CDR3 is TGTGCCAGCAGTGAAACCCCCGGGACAGGGGGCACTGAAGCTTTCTTT. This sequence encodes CASSETPGTGGTEAFF.

The CDR3 coding sequence is TGTGCCAGCCACTCAGGGGGCACCGGGGAGCTGTTTTTT. Its translation: CASHSGGTGELFF. J is TRBJ2-2 and V is TRBV6-5, with TRBD1 matching 7 bases. V trimming: 8 bases; J trimming: 4 bases; junction bases outside the gene matches: 4. There are 13 residues in the CDR3. The V gene's germline CDR1 is MNHEY and CDR2 SVGAGI.

This clone is a singleton in its sample. For the CDR3, the DNA is TGTGCCAGCCGAAGGGATGGGACACCGAACACCGGGGAGCTGTTTTTT. Its protein product is CASRRDGTPNTGELFF. The V call is TRBV27, the J call TRBJ2-2; weak D call: TRBD1 (6 bases). Germline assignment: CDR1 MNHEY and CDR2 SMNVEV (reference sequence). The CDR3 has 16 amino acids. V lost 8 bases and J 0 bases, leaving 16 bases between the germline ends.

This rearrangement joins TRBV4-3 to TRBJ1-5; D is unclear. Germline CDR1 LGHNA, CDR2 YSLEER. This CDR3 is 15 amino acids long. The V and J ends lost 4 bases and 6 bases respectively, with 16 bases between them. CDR3 in DNA: TGCGCCAGCAGCCCCGGGGTGGAGGGTAGTCAGCCCCAGCATTTT. Translated: CASSPGVEGSQPQHF.

The table lists this clone with a few counts. V and J are TRBV7-9 and TRBJ2-2; D tentatively fits TRBD1 or TRBD2 (6 bases each). CDR1 and CDR2 (germline): SEHNR, FQNEAQ (reference sequence). The V end was cut by 5 bases, the J end by 6 bases, with 16 bases between. CDR3 length: 15 residues. The CDR3 loop reads CASSLPLRGAGELFF. In DNA, the CDR3 is TGTGCCAGCAGCCTACCCTTGAGGGGGGCCGGGGAGCTGTTTTTT.

The rearrangement links TRBV6-5 to TRBJ1-6; a weak D match, TRBD1 (6 bases). The CDR3 is 15 residues long. V was cut by 6 bases and J by 6 bases, with 15 bases left in between. CDR1 MNHEY and CDR2 SVGAGI come from the germline V gene. This chain's CDR3 is CASRAPGQVNSPLHF. CDR3 nucleotides: TGTGCCAGCAGGGCACCGGGACAAGTTAATTCACCCCTCCACTTT.

The chain recombines TRBV14 with TRBJ1-3, with D perhaps TRBD1 (6 bases). Germline V gene data show CDR1 as SGHDN and CDR2 as FVKESK. The length of the CDR3 is 18 residues. V was shortened by 3 bases and J by 2 bases, with 20 bases between the two germline ends. CDR3 sequence reads: CASSHLNRVGSTGNTIYF. The CDR3 coding sequence is TGTGCCAGCAGCCATCTAAACAGGGTTGGCAGTACTGGAAACACCATATATTTT. The entire variable domain, with the rest obtained from reference TRBV14 and TRBJ1-3, is as follows: EAGVTQFPSHSVIEKGQTVTLRCDPISGHDNLYWYRRVMGKEIKFLLHFVKESKQDESGMPNNRFLAERTGGTYSTLKVQPAELEDSGVYFCASSHLNRVGSTGNTIYFGEGSWLTVV.

This clone appeared a few times. The V and J genes are TRBV4-2 and TRBJ2-7; TRBD2 might be the D (5 bases). The germline CDR1 and CDR2 sequences are LGHNA and YNFKEQ. Trimming cost V 1 base and J 0 bases, with 10 bases left between them. The CDR3 is made up of 15 amino acids. The CDR3 is CASSQGAGDSYEQYF. CDR3 nucleotide sequence: TGTGCCAGCAGCCAAGGGGCGGGTGACTCCTACGAGCAGTACTTC.

The CDR3 loop is CASSLQETQYF. The CDR3 DNA is TGTGCCAGCAGTTTACAAGAGACCCAGTACTTC. The chain employs TRBV5-6 and TRBJ2-5; D unresolved. This CDR3 is 11 amino acids long. Germline lookup yields CDR1 SGHDT and CDR2 YYEEEE. Trimming pared 5 bases from V and 2 bases from J, leaving 4 bases between. Full variable domain (missing parts from reference TRBV5-6 and TRBJ2-5): DAGVTQSPTHLIKTRGQQVTLRCSPKSGHDTVSWYQQALGQGPQFIFQYYEEEERQRGNFPDRFSGHQFPNYSSELNVNALLLGDSALYLCASSLQETQYFGPGTRLLVL.

The rearrangement uses TRBV28 and TRBJ2-1; TRBD2 matches 9 bases. J lost 2 bases, V lost 5 bases, and 4 bases had no gene match. Germline CDR1 and CDR2: MDHEN and SYDVKM. The CDR3 is 15 amino acids. CDR3 coding DNA: TGTGCCAGCAGTGGGCTAGCGGGGACCTACAATGAGCAGTTCTTC. This translates into CASSGLAGTYNEQFF.

The chain recombines TRBV5-1 with TRBJ1-1; D not certain. Germline CDR1 reads SGHRS; CDR2 reads YFSETQ. The V end lost 3 bases, the J end lost 1 base, and 10 bases lay between the germline ends. The CDR3 is made up of 14 amino acids. CDR3 loop: CASSSAMPNTEAFF. The CDR3 DNA reads TGCGCCAGCAGCTCCGCGATGCCGAACACTGAAGCTTTCTTT.

The chain links TRBV5-4 to TRBJ2-3; 7 bases line up with TRBD2. V was clipped by 0 bases and J by 5 bases; unmatched bases: 6. The CDR3 has 15 amino acids. Germline V gene data show CDR1 as SGHNT and CDR2 as YYREEE (reference sequence). The CDR3 coding sequence is TGTGCCAGCAGCTTGGGACTAGCCGGGGGAGATACGCAGTATTTT. This encodes CASSLGLAGGDTQYF.